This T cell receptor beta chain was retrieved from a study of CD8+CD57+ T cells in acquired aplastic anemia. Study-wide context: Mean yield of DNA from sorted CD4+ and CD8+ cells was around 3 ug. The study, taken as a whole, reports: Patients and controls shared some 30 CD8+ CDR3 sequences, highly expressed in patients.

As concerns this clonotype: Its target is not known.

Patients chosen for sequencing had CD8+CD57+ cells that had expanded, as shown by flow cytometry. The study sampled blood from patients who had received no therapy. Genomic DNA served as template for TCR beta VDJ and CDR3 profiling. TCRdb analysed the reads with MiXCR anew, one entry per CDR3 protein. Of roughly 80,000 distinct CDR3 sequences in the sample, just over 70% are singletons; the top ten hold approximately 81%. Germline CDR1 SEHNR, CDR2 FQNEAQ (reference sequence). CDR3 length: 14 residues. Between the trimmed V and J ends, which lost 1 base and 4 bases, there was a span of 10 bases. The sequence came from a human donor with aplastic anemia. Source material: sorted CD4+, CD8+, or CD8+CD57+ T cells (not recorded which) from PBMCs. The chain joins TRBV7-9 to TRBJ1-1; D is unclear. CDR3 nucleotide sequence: TGTGCCAGCAGCTTAGTGCAGCCGGGCACTGAAGCTTTCTTT. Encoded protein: CASSLVQPGTEAFF.